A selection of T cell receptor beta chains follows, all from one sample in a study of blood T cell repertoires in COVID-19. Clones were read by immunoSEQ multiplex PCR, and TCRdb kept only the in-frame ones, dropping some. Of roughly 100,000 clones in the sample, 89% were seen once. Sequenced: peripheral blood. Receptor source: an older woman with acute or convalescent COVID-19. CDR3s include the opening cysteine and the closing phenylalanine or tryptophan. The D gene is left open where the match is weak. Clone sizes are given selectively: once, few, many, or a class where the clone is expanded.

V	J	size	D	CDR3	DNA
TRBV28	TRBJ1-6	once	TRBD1	CASSSNRGSYNSPLHF	TGTGCCAGCAGTTCGAACAGGGGTTCCTATAATTCACCCCTCCACTTT
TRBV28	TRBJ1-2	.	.	CASSFPQQGFYGYTF	TGTGCCAGCAGTTTTCCCCAACAGGGATTCTATGGCTACACCTTC
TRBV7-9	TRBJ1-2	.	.	CASSSNGVSRGYGYTF	TGTGCCAGCAGCTCGAACGGGGTCTCCAGAGGGTATGGCTACACCTTC
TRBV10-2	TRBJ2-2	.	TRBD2	CASLRGSTNTGELFF	TGCGCCAGCCTGCGGGGGAGCACGAACACCGGGGAGCTGTTTTTT
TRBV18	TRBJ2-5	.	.	CASSPKTGDGETQYF	TGTGCCAGCTCACCTAAAACAGGTGATGGGGAGACCCAGTACTTC
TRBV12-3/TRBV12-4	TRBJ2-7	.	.	CASRSGVTYEQYF	TGTGCCAGCAGATCGGGGGTCACCTACGAGCAGTACTTC
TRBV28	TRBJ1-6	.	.	CASRNRYSPLHF	TGTGCCAGCAGAAACCGGTATTCACCCCTCCACTTT
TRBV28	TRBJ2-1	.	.	CASSLSLNEQFF	TGTGCCAGCAGTTTATCCCTCAATGAGCAGTTCTTC
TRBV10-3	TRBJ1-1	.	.	CAISEGGSLTAFF	TGTGCCATCAGTGAGGGTGGGAGTCTAACCGCTTTCTTT
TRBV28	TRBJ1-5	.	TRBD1	CASSSTGGISNQPQHF	TGTGCCAGCAGTTCAACAGGGGGTATCAGCAATCAGCCCCAGCATTTT
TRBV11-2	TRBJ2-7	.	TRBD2	CASSLDPREAYEQYF	TGTGCCAGCAGCTTAGATCCACGGGAGGCCTACGAGCAGTACTTC
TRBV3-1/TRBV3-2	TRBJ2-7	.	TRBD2	CASSPAAGGSYEQYF	TGTGCCAGCAGCCCCGCAGCGGGAGGGTCCTACGAGCAGTACTTC
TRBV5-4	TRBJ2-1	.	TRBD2	CASSLAGGGAKEQFF	TGTGCCAGCAGCTTGGCCGGCGGGGGGGCTAAGGAGCAGTTCTTC
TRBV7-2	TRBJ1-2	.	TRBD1	CASRLGGQAHGYTF	TGTGCCAGCAGGTTAGGGGGACAGGCACATGGCTACACCTTC